The entry below describes one T cell receptor (beta chain). This sample is drawn from a study of blood T cell repertoires in COVID-19. The length of the CDR3 is 14 residues. J was trimmed by 5 bases and V by 5 bases; bases with no gene match: 4. CDR1 is MNHEY, CDR2 SVGAGI, per germline. The protocol was immunoSEQ multiplex PCR, while the TCRdb copy is restricted to in-frame clones and leaves out a portion. The sample yields about 80,000 clones, approximately 80% seen once. The clonotype originates from a human donor in a cohort sampled during active COVID-19. Sample: peripheral blood. The V and J genes are TRBV6-5 and TRBJ1-4; the match to TRBD1 covers 8 bases. The CDR3 protein is CASSRDRRNEKLFF. CDR3 nucleotides: TGTGCCAGCAGTAGGGACAGGCGGAATGAAAAACTGTTTTTT.